A selection of T cell receptor beta chains follows, all from one sample in a study of blood T cell repertoires in COVID-19. The protocol was immunoSEQ multiplex PCR, while the TCRdb copy is restricted to in-frame clones and leaves out a portion. The sample has around 30,000 clones; roughly 77% are singletons. Specimen: peripheral blood. The receptors were sampled from a man older than 75 with active or convalescent COVID-19. The CDR3 runs from the conserved cysteine through the conserved F or W. A D gene is named only where the DNA matches it firmly. Clone size is not always given. Where it is, it says once, few, many or a class for expanded clones.

clone_size	d_call	v_call	j_call	cdr3_nt	cdr3_aa
once	TRBD1	TRBV3-1/TRBV3-2	TRBJ1-1	TGTGCCAGCAGCCGACTGGACAGGGGGAACACTGAAGCTTTCTTT	CASSRLDRGNTEAFF
-	-	TRBV27	TRBJ2-1	TGTGCCAGCAGGTCGGGGGTCTACAATGAGCAGTTCTTC	CASRSGVYNEQFF
-	-	TRBV6-6	TRBJ1-5	TGTGCCAGCAGTTACTCGGAGGGCTACAATCAGCCCCAGCATTTT	CASSYSEGYNQPQHF
-	TRBD1	TRBV6-5	TRBJ2-7	TGTGCCAGCAGGCCGACAGGGGTAAGCTACGAGCAGTACTTC	CASRPTGVSYEQYF
-	-	TRBV18	TRBJ2-2	TGTGCCAGCTCAAGTACCAGCGGGTTTGACGGGGAGCTGTTTTTT	CASSSTSGFDGELFF
-	TRBD1	TRBV28	TRBJ2-5	TGTGCCAGCAGTTTAACAGGGGCGACAGAGACCCAGTACTTC	CASSLTGATETQYF
once	TRBD1	TRBV19	TRBJ2-2	TGTGCCAGTAGAAATAAACAGGGGTTTCTCACCGGGGAGCTGTTTTTT	CASRNKQGFLTGELFF
-	-	TRBV27	TRBJ2-1	TGTGCCAGCATCGTTCCGGCCGGACTCCACAATGAGCAGTTCTTC	CASIVPAGLHNEQFF
-	TRBD1	TRBV11-2	TRBJ1-1	TGTGCCAGCAGCTTAGGAATGGGACAGGGGGCGTACACTGAAGCTTTCTTT	CASSLGMGQGAYTEAFF
few	-	TRBV29-1	TRBJ1-2	TGCAGCGCCCAACGAGGCGCCTTCTATGGCTACACCTTC	CSAQRGAFYGYTF
-	TRBD1	TRBV6-1	TRBJ1-5	TGTGCCAGCAGTGACCTAGGGACAGGGGCCAATCAGCCCCAGCATTTT	CASSDLGTGANQPQHF
few	-	TRBV12-3/TRBV12-4	TRBJ1-4	TGTGCCAGCAATTCAGACGGGGTTGAAAAACTGTTTTTT	CASNSDGVEKLFF
-	-	TRBV5-1	TRBJ2-1	TGCGCCAGCAGCTTGGCTGTGGGAGGTAATTTGAATGAGCAGTTCTTC	CASSLAVGGNLNEQFF
-	TRBD1	TRBV29-1	TRBJ2-3	TGCAGCGTTGAATTGGGGACAGGGGAGGCCATCCAGTATTTT	CSVELGTGEAIQYF
-	TRBD1	TRBV2	TRBJ2-5	TGTGCCAGCAGAGGACAGGGTGAGGAGACCCAGTACTTC	CASRGQGEETQYF
-	TRBD2	TRBV6-2/TRBV6-3	TRBJ2-7	TGTGCCAGCAGTAGGACTAGCCCCTTTTACGAGCAGTACTTC	CASSRTSPFYEQYF
-	TRBD1	TRBV11-3	TRBJ2-7	TGTGCCAGCAGCTCTTGGACAGGGGGCTCCGAGCAGTACTTC	CASSSWTGGSEQYF
once	-	TRBV7-8	TRBJ2-7	TGTGCCAGCAGCTTTATGGAGGCGGATAACGAGCAGTACTTC	CASSFMEADNEQYF
-	TRBD1	TRBV18	TRBJ2-2	TGTGCCAGCTCACGGGACAGGGTGGACACCGGGGAGCTGTTTTTT	CASSRDRVDTGELFF
-	-	TRBV5-1	TRBJ1-1	TGCGCCAGCAGCTTGGTGTCCGGGAAGAACACTGAAGCTTTCTTT	CASSLVSGKNTEAFF
-	TRBD2	TRBV6-2/TRBV6-3	TRBJ2-7	TGTGCCAGCAGTTACGACGGACTAGCGAAAAACGAGCAGTACTTC	CASSYDGLAKNEQYF
-	-	TRBV5-4	TRBJ2-5	TGTGCCAGCAGGCAAGGGGGGACCCAGTACTTC	CASRQGGTQYF
-	-	TRBV7-2	TRBJ2-3	TGTGCCAGCAGCATACAGGGTTTCCCCACAGATACGCAGTATTTT	CASSIQGFPTDTQYF
-	-	TRBV1	TRBJ2-7	TGCACCAGCAGCCAAGAAGGTCTAGCGGGAGGCCCACAGTACTTC	CTSSQEGLAGGPQYF
once	TRBD1	TRBV27	TRBJ1-2	TGTGCCAGCAGTCAACAGGGGGCCTATGGCTACACCTTC	CASSQQGAYGYTF
-	-	TRBV7-2	TRBJ2-1	TGTGCCAGCAGCTTGGGGCGGGAATACAATGAGCAGTTCTTC	CASSLGREYNEQFF
-	TRBD2	TRBV28	TRBJ2-1	TGTGCCAGCAGTCCCCGGGGGACTAGAAGTATTGAGCAGTTCTTC	CASSPRGTRSIEQFF
-	-	TRBV6-6	TRBJ1-3	TGTGCCAGCAGCATACTTTCTGGAAACACCATATATTTT	CASSILSGNTIYF
-	-	TRBV6-6	TRBJ1-1	TGTGCCAGCAGTAACTGGGAGGGCGACACTGAAGCTTTCTTT	CASSNWEGDTEAFF
-	-	TRBV19	TRBJ2-1	TGTGCCAGTAGTGGAGACAGGCATGTCAGGAATGAGCAGTTCTTC	CASSGDRHVRNEQFF
-	-	TRBV12-5	TRBJ1-6	TGTGCTAGTGGCCGAACCGATAATATACAGGGCGCTCATAATTCACCCCTCCACTTT	CASGRTDNIQGAHNSPLHF
-	-	TRBV10-1	TRBJ2-2	TGCGCCAGCAGTGGACAATTTAACACCGGGGAGCTGTTTTTT	CASSGQFNTGELFF
-	TRBD2	TRBV11-3	TRBJ2-2	TGTGCCAGCAGCTTTCTTAGCGGGTCCGGGGAGCTGTTTTTT	CASSFLSGSGELFF
-	-	TRBV29-1	TRBJ2-1	TGCAGCGTTCAACCTACTAGGGCAAAGGAGCAGTTCTTC	CSVQPTRAKEQFF
-	TRBD2	TRBV27	TRBJ2-7	TGTGCCAGCAGTGAGCGGGAGGGGACTAGCGAGCAGTACTTC	CASSEREGTSEQYF
-	-	TRBV5-1	TRBJ2-7	TGCGCCAGCAGCTTCCAGGGAAGTGAAGAGCAGTACTTC	CASSFQGSEEQYF
-	-	TRBV6-5	TRBJ2-3	TGTGCCATTCACAAGGGACTGCTGTCCACAGATACGCAGTATTTT	CAIHKGLLSTDTQYF
once	TRBD2	TRBV9	TRBJ2-4	TGTGCCAGCAGCGTAGCTAGCGGGGAAAACATTCAGTACTTC	CASSVASGENIQYF
-	-	TRBV5-6	TRBJ2-7	TGTGCCAGCAGCTTGGTTAGCCCGATTCTGGAGCAGTACTTC	CASSLVSPILEQYF
-	-	TRBV5-1	TRBJ2-7	TGCGCCAGCAGCTTGGGTCCTGAGCAGTACTTC	CASSLGPEQYF
-	TRBD2	TRBV5-1	TRBJ2-1	TGCGCCAGCAGCTTGGTCGCTAGCGGTTATCATGAGCAGTTCTTC	CASSLVASGYHEQFF
-	TRBD2	TRBV6-6	TRBJ2-7	TGTGCCAGCAGTAGCCGCTGGACGGGGGGACCCGAGCAGTACTTC	CASSSRWTGGPEQYF
-	-	TRBV7-2	TRBJ2-1	TGTGCCAGCAGCTTAATCCCGGGTGAGCAGTTCTTC	CASSLIPGEQFF
-	-	TRBV7-6	TRBJ1-1	TGTGCCAGCAGCCCCACTCTAGACAGGTCCCCCCTCGGAGCTTTCTTT	CASSPTLDRSPLGAFF
-	TRBD2	TRBV11-2	TRBJ2-7	TGTGCCAGCAGCCATCAGGGACTAGTGTACGAGCAGTACTTC	CASSHQGLVYEQYF